Listed below are T cell receptor beta chains from one sample, sequenced in a study of tumor-infiltrating lymphocytes in oesophageal squamous cell carcinoma. TCRdb processed the PCR reads anew with MiXCR; each CDR3 protein has one entry. Of roughly 16,000 distinct CDR3 sequences in the sample, 47% were seen once. The sample taken for sequencing was normal esophageal tissue next to the tumor. Receptors were obtained from a female donor with esophageal squamous cell carcinoma. Each CDR3 is given with its conserved first and last residue.

cdr3_aa,cdr3_length,j_call,v_call
CASSFWTFNEQLF,13,TRBJ2-5,TRBV12-3/TRBV12-4
CASSLPEGTVTDTQYF,16,TRBJ2-3,TRBV12-3/TRBV12-4
CASSVSPGPNTEAFF,15,TRBJ1-1,TRBV10-1
CASTSGTGNSGANVLTF,17,TRBJ2-6,TRBV6-1
CASSLRQGAENEQFF,15,NA,TRBV12-3/TRBV12-4
CASSLNRINSPLHF,14,TRBJ1-6,TRBV5-4
CASSLSPANYGYTF,14,TRBJ1-2,TRBV7-9
CASSLGRDRGPNYGYTF,17,NA,TRBV11-2
CATSALGGTQYF,12,TRBJ2-5,TRBV24-1
CASSFNFGLAGTDTQYF,17,TRBJ2-3,TRBV7-8
CASSSGVNSGNTIYF,15,TRBJ1-3,TRBV11-2
CASSQVIQETQYF,13,TRBJ2-5,TRBV18
CASSLTGNYNEQFF,14,TRBJ2-1,TRBV7-3
CASSSAGRSTDTQYF,15,TRBJ2-3,TRBV7-6
CASNTESSSYEQYF,14,TRBJ2-7,TRBV6-1